This entry lists 6 T cell receptor beta chains sequenced from one sample in a study of T cells after yellow fever vaccination. In TCRdb, the 5' RACE reads were re-called with MiXCR into one record per CDR3 protein. The data show 200,000 to 300,000 distinct CDR3 sequences, approximately 6.8% seen once. This specimen was CD4+ T cells sorted from PBMCs, taken on the day of the yellow fever booster vaccination. These receptors all come from a man aged 30 to 45 who received the YFV17D yellow fever vaccine.

This clonotype occurred a few times. The chain employs TRBV7-9 and TRBJ2-2; TRBD2 matches 9 bases. The CDR3 is 15 residues long. The V gene end was trimmed by 4 bases and the J gene end by 6 bases; junction bases not matched to a gene: 6. CDR1 and CDR2 from the germline V gene are SEHNR and FQNEAQ (reference sequence). The CDR3 coding sequence is TGTGCCAGCAGCTCTATAGCGGGAGCGGCCGGGGAGCTGTTTTTT. This gives the protein CASSSIAGAAGELFF.

A few counts support this clonotype. This chain connects TRBV6-5 to TRBJ2-1; no clear D. Germline CDR1 and CDR2: MNHEY and SVGAGI. Trimming shortened V by 0 bases and J by 1 base, and 19 bases separated the two germline ends. This CDR3 is 19 amino acids long. CDR3 sequence reads: CASSYSEMKRCPSYNEQFF. The CDR3 DNA reads TGTGCCAGCAGTTACTCCGAAATGAAACGGTGCCCTTCCTACAATGAGCAGTTCTTC.

This clonotype was counted only a few times. This chain uses TRBV20-1 with TRBJ2-1, with D possibly being TRBD1 or TRBD2 (5 bases each). Germline V lookup: CDR1 DFQATT, CDR2 SNEGSKA (reference sequence). V lost 0 bases and J lost 6, with 12 bases in between. This CDR3 contains 14 residues. The CDR3 sequence is CSARDRGALNEQFF. The CDR3 coding sequence is TGCAGTGCTAGAGATCGGGGCGCGCTCAATGAGCAGTTCTTC.

This clonotype was picked up a small number of times. The CDR3 nucleotides are TGCAGTGCTAGTAAAGCCTTGGGCACCAGCTATGGCTACACCTTC. This codes for CSASKALGTSYGYTF. The chain joins TRBV20-1 to TRBJ1-2; unclear D gene. CDR3 length equals 15 residues. The V end was cut by 3 bases, the J end by 4 bases, with 18 bases between. CDR1 and CDR2 from the germline V gene are DFQATT and SNEGSKA (reference sequence).

This clonotype was seen many times. This chain joins TRBV15 and TRBJ2-1, with D uncertain. The ends were cut back, 0 bases at V and 2 bases at J, with 8 bases in the middle. This CDR3 has 15 residues. Germline V gene sequence: CDR1 LNHNV, CDR2 YYDKDF (reference sequence). The CDR3 sequence is CATSREGQPYNEQFF. DNA of the CDR3: TGTGCCACCAGCAGAGAAGGTCAGCCCTACAATGAGCAGTTCTTC.

The genes are TRBV5-1 and TRBJ2-1; D call uncertain. The V gene's germline CDR1 is SGHRS and CDR2 YFSETQ. The CDR3 has 13 residues. Deletions cut 0 bases from V and 7 bases from J, with 8 bases between. The CDR3 is CASSLDPRNEQFF. DNA of the CDR3: TGCGCCAGCAGCTTGGACCCGAGGAATGAGCAGTTCTTC.